This T cell receptor beta chain is drawn from a study of CXCR3-negative and CXCR3-positive naive CD8 T cells. The libraries of TRB cDNA were constructed through 5' RACE using UMI labels. No DNA is given; TCRdb re-called the 5' RACE reads and lists each CDR3 protein once. Its listing shows about 130,000 distinct CDR3 sequences. Study outcomes and limitations: A higher hydrophobicity marked the TRB CDR3s of CXCR3-positive naive cells versus CXCR3-negative naive cells. CD5 surface expression was similar among naive subsets, and TCR strength was estimated by inference from TRB CDR3 properties. Fresh PBMCs served for most assays, and CXCR3 expression fell partially after cryopreservation.

Naive CD8+ T cells had a CD45RO-CCR7+CD27+CD95- phenotype. Comments on this clonotype: As yet, its antigen is unknown.

The CDR3 has 14 residues. CDR1 is SGHAT, CDR2 FQNNGV, per germline. Sequencing was performed on naive CXCR3+ CD8+ T cells from blood. The subset was: CD45RO-CCR7+CD27+CD95- naive CD8+ T cells expressing CXCR3 (TNR3+). The chain has TRBV11-2 and TRBJ1-2; absent DNA, TCRdb's TRBD1 call cannot be checked. The TCR comes from a human donor in good health. Some clones in this sample may be carry-over from other donors' samples. The CDR3: CASSLFGTGVGYTF. Combining the CDR3 with reference TRBV11-2 and TRBJ1-2 gives the whole variable domain EAGVAQSPRYKIIEKRQSVAFWCNPISGHATLYWYQQILGQGPKLLIQFQNNGVVDDSQLPKDRFSAERLKGVDSTLKIQPAKLEDSAVYLCASSLFGTGVGYTFGSGTRLTVV.